These 7 T cell receptor beta chains were all obtained from the same sample, sequenced in a study of T cell repertoires in cytomegalovirus infection. These receptors are not linked to any known antigen. TCRdb analysed the reads with MiXCR anew, one entry per CDR3 protein. The sample has 640,000 or so distinct CDR3 sequences, around 31% seen once; the top ten hold 15% to 20%. The starting material was cultured PBMCs, obtained from culture after CMV antigen stimulation. The receptors derive from a human donor in good health (CMV status not recorded). Some clones in this sample may be carry-over from other donors' samples.

The rearrangement joins TRBV19 to TRBJ1-5; 11 nucleotides align to TRBD1. Losses at the gene ends were 4 bases for V and 7 bases for J; bases not matched to a gene: 3. CDR1 is LNHDA and CDR2 is SQIVND in the germline V gene (reference sequence). The CDR3 extends over 14 amino acids. The CDR3 reads CASSTGQGAQPQHF. CDR3 sequence (DNA): TGTGCCAGTAGTACCGGACAGGGGGCACAGCCCCAGCATTTT.

V usage is TRBV7-9 and J usage is TRBJ2-3; 10 bases fit TRBD2. Per the germline V gene, CDR1 is SEHNR and CDR2 is FQNEAQ (reference sequence). V lost 11 bases and J lost 2; bases outside the gene matches: 7. The length of the CDR3 is 14 residues. CDR3 DNA sequence: TGTGCCGAGAGGCTAGCGGGGGCCACAGATACGCAGTATTTT. Translation gives CAERLAGATDTQYF.

The J gene is TRBJ2-7, the V gene TRBV12-3 or TRBV12-4; no reliable D call. The CDR3 loop spans 15 amino acids. Trimming took 2 bases from V and 2 from J, leaving 13 bases between them. The CDR3 bases are TGTGCCAGCAGTTTACGGGTGGGGTCCACCTACGAGCAGTACTTC. Its protein product is CASSLRVGSTYEQYF.

The chain links TRBV18 to TRBJ1-1; D perhaps matches TRBD1 (5 bases). Germline V lookup: CDR1 KGHSH, CDR2 LQKENI. Deletions cut 6 bases from V and 2 bases from J, with 10 bases between. The CDR3 is 13 amino acids. CDR3 amino acids: CASSIRDNTEAFF. In nucleotides, the CDR3 is TGTGCCAGCTCCATCCGGGACAACACTGAAGCTTTCTTT.

This clonotype was counted only a few times. The rearrangement links TRBV20-1 to TRBJ2-3, with D tentatively TRBD2 (6 bases). Germline V gives CDR1 DFQATT, CDR2 SNEGSKA (reference sequence). The V end was cut by 1 base, the J end by 0 bases, with 11 bases between. The CDR3 runs to 15 residues. The CDR3 sequence is CSARGLDSSTDTQYF. The DNA for the CDR3 is TGCAGTGCTAGAGGACTAGACTCTAGCACAGATACGCAGTATTTT.

This clonotype was counted a single time. The V call is TRBV5-1, the J call TRBJ2-3; 11 bases map to TRBD1. J gave up 12 bases and V 0 bases, and 3 bases lay outside the gene matches. CDR1 is SGHRS and CDR2 is YFSETQ in the germline V gene. CDR3 length: 13 amino acids. The DNA of the CDR3 is TGCGCCAGCAGCTTGGTGGGGACAGGGGGTCAGTATTTT. It encodes CASSLVGTGGQYF.

The rearrangement uses TRBV11-2 and TRBJ2-1; 8 nucleotides line up with TRBD2. The CDR3 runs to 15 residues. The J segment lost 8 bases and the V segment lost 1 base, leaving 7 bases of the junction unmatched. Germline CDR1 is SGHAT and CDR2 is FQNNGV. CDR3 sequence (DNA): TGTGCCAGCAGCTTAGGGGTTAGCGGGAACCATGAGCAGTTCTTC. Its protein product is CASSLGVSGNHEQFF.